A selection of T cell receptor beta chains follows, all from one sample in a study of T cell clusters in autoimmune cytopenias. With the multiplex PCR reads reprocessed, TCRdb shows one record per CDR3 protein and no DNA. This sample's clone table lists around 8,000 distinct CDR3 sequences. The material sequenced was peripheral blood. All receptors derive from a human donor with an autoimmune cytopenia or autoimmune hepatitis (not recorded which). Each CDR3 is given with its conserved first and last residue. The size field is filled for only some rows; it gives once, few, many or a size class.

CDR3aa: CASSPSIVAAYEQYF; abundance: medium-sized; v_gene: TRBV18; j_gene: TRBJ2-7
CDR3aa: CAWSVSGYGYTF; abundance: .; v_gene: TRBV30; j_gene: TRBJ1-2
CDR3aa: CASTLRKAFYF; abundance: medium-sized; v_gene: TRBV6-1; j_gene: TRBJ2-4
CDR3aa: CAISAQQSIRGYTF; abundance: .; v_gene: TRBV10-3; j_gene: TRBJ1-2
CDR3aa: CAYSDRGNSPLHF; abundance: medium-sized; v_gene: TRBV30; j_gene: TRBJ1-6
CDR3aa: CASSLWGFGANVLTF; abundance: medium-sized; v_gene: TRBV5-6; j_gene: TRBJ2-6
CDR3aa: CASSQETGLGYTF; abundance: .; v_gene: TRBV4-2; j_gene: TRBJ1-2
CDR3aa: CASSPQDRASARGNTIYF; abundance: medium-sized; v_gene: TRBV5-5; j_gene: TRBJ1-3
CDR3aa: CASSQGLAGGGSYEQYF; abundance: .; v_gene: TRBV27; j_gene: TRBJ2-7
CDR3aa: CASSYIRTGKTGELFF; abundance: medium-sized; v_gene: TRBV6-6; j_gene: TRBJ2-2
CDR3aa: CASSPGLAGSEQFF; abundance: medium-sized; v_gene: TRBV6-5; j_gene: TRBJ2-1
CDR3aa: CASSQTPLSGDTQYF; abundance: .; v_gene: TRBV14; j_gene: TRBJ2-3
CDR3aa: CASSAQQGFGEQYF; abundance: medium-sized; v_gene: TRBV5-6; j_gene: TRBJ2-7
CDR3aa: CASSGTGEGEQYF; abundance: .; v_gene: TRBV12-3/TRBV12-4; j_gene: TRBJ2-7
CDR3aa: CASSRDRGSGNTIYF; abundance: .; v_gene: TRBV12-3/TRBV12-4; j_gene: TRBJ1-3
CDR3aa: CASSMGDSSGNTIYF; abundance: medium-sized; v_gene: TRBV18; j_gene: TRBJ1-3
CDR3aa: CASSFTGGEGYTF; abundance: .; v_gene: TRBV5-1; j_gene: TRBJ1-2
CDR3aa: CASSIKGAMSTEAFF; abundance: .; v_gene: TRBV19; j_gene: TRBJ1-1
CDR3aa: CASSPADTQYF; abundance: .; v_gene: TRBV6-1; j_gene: TRBJ2-3
CDR3aa: CASSQATGSEQYF; abundance: .; v_gene: TRBV14; j_gene: TRBJ2-7
CDR3aa: CSVEGFRGGHTEAFF; abundance: .; v_gene: TRBV29-1; j_gene: TRBJ1-1
CDR3aa: CASSLAQGSAQFF; abundance: .; v_gene: TRBV7-9; j_gene: TRBJ2-1
CDR3aa: CASSLAGDTEAFF; abundance: .; v_gene: TRBV7-9; j_gene: TRBJ1-1
CDR3aa: CASTQGHTSGNTIYF; abundance: .; v_gene: TRBV6-6; j_gene: TRBJ1-3
CDR3aa: CASSYRDGNTIYF; abundance: medium-sized; v_gene: TRBV6-5; j_gene: TRBJ1-3
CDR3aa: CASSLEAPTGELFF; abundance: .; v_gene: TRBV7-9; j_gene: TRBJ2-2
CDR3aa: CAWSTGQGYNQPQHF; abundance: .; v_gene: TRBV30; j_gene: TRBJ1-5
CDR3aa: CASSSGQGITYEQYF; abundance: medium-sized; v_gene: TRBV12-3/TRBV12-4; j_gene: TRBJ2-7
CDR3aa: CASSRQGNYGYTF; abundance: medium-sized; v_gene: TRBV6-6; j_gene: TRBJ1-2
CDR3aa: CASSFLGDPYNSPLHF; abundance: .; v_gene: TRBV6-5; j_gene: TRBJ1-6
CDR3aa: CASSIAGTDTQYF; abundance: medium-sized; v_gene: TRBV19; j_gene: TRBJ2-3
CDR3aa: CASSPSGANTGELFF; abundance: medium-sized; v_gene: TRBV18; j_gene: TRBJ2-2
CDR3aa: CAWSVPGGSPLHF; abundance: medium-sized; v_gene: TRBV30; j_gene: TRBJ1-6
CDR3aa: CASSLKDSALYGYTF; abundance: medium-sized; v_gene: TRBV13; j_gene: TRBJ1-2
CDR3aa: CASSEPGAQHF; abundance: medium-sized; v_gene: TRBV6-1; j_gene: TRBJ1-5
CDR3aa: CASQPRQGLNNEQFF; abundance: .; v_gene: TRBV5-1; j_gene: TRBJ2-1
CDR3aa: CASRRLAGGASTDTQYF; abundance: .; v_gene: TRBV7-9; j_gene: TRBJ2-3
CDR3aa: CSAATGQWNTEAFF; abundance: .; v_gene: TRBV20-1; j_gene: TRBJ1-1
CDR3aa: CASSARTSGGGGELFF; abundance: medium-sized; v_gene: TRBV6-5; j_gene: TRBJ2-2
CDR3aa: CASTQQGVSSYEQYF; abundance: .; v_gene: TRBV6-1; j_gene: TRBJ2-7
CDR3aa: CSARAGTGNSPLHF; abundance: .; v_gene: TRBV20-1; j_gene: TRBJ1-6
CDR3aa: CATSRTGVRENTEAFF; abundance: medium-sized; v_gene: TRBV15; j_gene: TRBJ1-1